This TCR beta chain derives from a study of shared clonotypes between healthy human individuals. TCRdb's table, derived via immunoSEQ multiplex PCR, lists solely in-frame clones and lacks some. The sample lists 2 million to 2.5 million clones, approximately 95% occurring once. V was cut by 4 bases and J by 6 bases, with 17 bases left in between. The CDR3 sequence is 15 residues long. Germline lookup yields CDR1 LNHDA and CDR2 SQIVND (reference sequence). V usage is TRBV19 and J usage is TRBJ2-3, with D possibly called TRBD1 or TRBD2 (5 bases each). This receptor was taken from a young man in good health. Some clones in this sample may be carry-over from other donors' samples. Sample: naive CD4+ T cells from PBMCs. Indicated subset: CD45RA+ positively selected. This chain's CDR3 is CASSTPGPSGDTQYF. In DNA, the CDR3 is TGTGCCAGTAGTACTCCGGGGCCTTCGGGGGATACGCAGTATTTT. Full variable domain (rest looked up from reference TRBV19 and TRBJ2-3): DGGITQSPKYLFRKEGQNVTLSCEQNLNHDAMYWYRQDPGQGLRLIYYSQIVNDFQKGDIAEGYSVSREKKESFPLTVTSAQKNPTAFYLCASSTPGPSGDTQYFGPGTRLTVL.